This T cell receptor beta chain came from a study of T-cell memory formation after mild COVID-19. Study-level results: Memory from before infection featured some responding clones, which suggests cross-reactive memory joined.

This clonotype was observed a few times. What it binds is not known. From the 5' RACE reads, TCRdb called clonotypes with MiXCR, one entry per CDR3 protein. The repertoire holds 500,000 to 550,000 distinct CDR3 sequences, around 21% seen once, with roughly an eighth in the top ten. Per germline, CDR1 LNHNV and CDR2 YYDKDF (reference sequence). CDR3 length: 13 residues. With 1 base clipped from V and 10 bases from J, the junction kept 2 bases outside the gene matches. The sequenced material came from PBMCs or a T cell subset sorted from them (not recorded which). This chain links TRBV15 with TRBJ2-1; 9 positions match TRBD2. This TCR was recovered from an adult woman who had mild COVID-19 (a few samples of this study predate the infection). Cell type and time point are not known. The CDR3 region has the DNA TGTGCCACCAGCAGAGCTAGCGGGGAGGAGCAGTTCTTC. Its translation: CATSRASGEEQFF.